Listed below are T cell receptor beta chains from one sample, sequenced in a study of blood T cell repertoires in COVID-19. Profiled with immunoSEQ multiplex PCR; TCRdb holds only in-frame clones, not every one. This table has just over 300,000 clones, under 90% appearing once. Sequenced input: PBMCs or T cells enriched from blood (not recorded which). The receptors stem from a man aged 30-40 years who had recovered from COVID-19. Both conserved end residues are part of each CDR3. Some rows have no size entry. The others give once, few or many, or a class for an expanded clone.

V,size,CDR3
TRBV2,NA,CASSEGAPEGVGYTF
TRBV5-4,NA,CASDLPGQENTGELFF
TRBV5-1,NA,CASSWGQGYTEAFF
TRBV3-1/TRBV3-2,NA,CASSQVSSEQYF
TRBV7-8,NA,CASSRGQGRFF
TRBV7-2,NA,CASSSNYLDTDTQYF
TRBV5-1,NA,CASRQGGSGANVLTF
TRBV4-1,NA,CASSQGTGYSNQPQHF
TRBV24-1,NA,CATSDPRGIDEQYF
TRBV7-2,NA,CASRGGVADTQYF
TRBV25-1,NA,CASSASARGRVEKLFF
TRBV24-1,NA,CATSDYEEKLFF
TRBV29-1,NA,CSVGQGARGYGYTF
TRBV6-5,NA,CASRWTGRGLTEAFF
TRBV4-2,NA,CASSQEGGDYEQYF
TRBV6-5,NA,CASRTGGNTGELFF
TRBV5-1,NA,CASSSAPGTGAYEQYF
TRBV27,NA,CASSLFPGGTYGYTF
TRBV6-5,NA,CASIPLAGGTYEQYF
TRBV3-1/TRBV3-2,NA,CASSTRGGGSYLTDTQYF
TRBV6-5,NA,CARGLAGALLDTQYF
TRBV19,NA,CAISPGLEDGRQFF
TRBV14,once,CASSRQLRDTQYF
TRBV13,NA,CASSGGGAGPGKNIQYF
TRBV27,NA,CASSRLAGGQRSSYNEQFF
TRBV24-1,NA,CATSDNTGGIDISEKLFF
TRBV18,NA,CASSPGQGNGYTF
TRBV9,NA,CASSRDYPAGVNQYF
TRBV19,NA,CAARDRAGQPQHF
TRBV19,NA,CASSIWGANEKLFF
TRBV5-1,NA,CASSLASGFGDGELFF
TRBV5-4,NA,CASSPPQGRSYEQYF
TRBV7-6,NA,CASSLRQGTYNEQFF
TRBV2,NA,CASTWASGYQETQYF
TRBV5-1,NA,CASSLGGSPRDTQYF
TRBV30,NA,CAWPYYRGRIKRGYTF
TRBV4-2,few,CASSHVSNQPQHF
TRBV15,NA,CATSGSDRNNQPQHF
TRBV11-3,NA,CASSLGTTSGTDEQFF
TRBV18,NA,CASNRGSGVPHEQFF
TRBV24-1,NA,CATSDVAGTYNEQFF
TRBV27,NA,CASSEQGRSAPLPSTDTQYF
TRBV7-6,NA,CASSLGTGENTEAFF
TRBV5-1,NA,CASSSGGLSSYNEQFF
TRBV6-4,NA,CASSANRGSDYGYTF
TRBV5-1,NA,CASSAQTGSSGNTIYF
TRBV4-2,NA,CASSQDAAGHMNEQFF
TRBV18,once,CASSPGSTTYEQYF
TRBV7-9,NA,CAIRTRGVLLCVADTEAFF
TRBV9,NA,CASSVEPKTGTALGYGYTF
TRBV28,NA,CASSLWQENYGYTF
TRBV28,NA,CASSPLSSGNEQFF
TRBV14,few,CASSQGQSGNTIYF
TRBV25-1,NA,CASSESLGQGTDTQYF
TRBV30,NA,CAWSVPRSYEQYF
TRBV10-2,NA,CASGTAPLHF
TRBV28,NA,CASSSIRAGWKIRRNYGYTF
TRBV6-5,NA,CASGQRGHIYEQYF
TRBV10-2,NA,CASSESTPGQYF